This T cell receptor (beta chain) was sequenced in a study of blood T cells in healthy people across ages. Turning to this clonotype: Its antigen is currently unknown.

V was clipped by 5 bases and J by 3 bases; unmatched bases: 10. Germline V CDR1 and CDR2: SGHAT, FQNNGV. CDR3 length equals 15 residues. Study-wide results and limits: Naive CD4+ cell counts and diversity both ran higher in long-lived than in aged donors.

It was with a sample-barcoded 5' primer and a J-beta primer mix that a second PCR of roughly 7 to 12 cycles was run. Via MiXCR, TCRdb re-called the 5' RACE reads, giving one row per CDR3 protein. The sample includes fewer than 1,000,000 distinct CDR3 sequences, roughly 44% seen only once; the top ten take approximately 19%. Sequences were obtained from blood. This chain links TRBV11-2 with TRBJ2-7; 7 nucleotides line up with TRBD1. This sequence originates from a man aged 55 to 69 in good health. The CDR3 sequence is CASSPGQTKLYEQYF. The CDR3 DNA is TGTGCCAGCAGCCCGGGACAGACCAAACTCTACGAGCAGTACTTC.